This T cell receptor (beta chain) came from a study of Ad26.COV2.S vaccination and SARS-CoV-2 variants. About the research overall: Dosing was one shot or two shots 56 days apart.

Documented treatment: 15 to 20 received Ad26.COV2.S at low or high dose, single or two shots; about 5 received placebo; per-sample allocation not given. Material that was analyzed had been drawn on day 63 after the first vaccine or placebo injection. The data were produced by immunoSEQ multiplex PCR, yet TCRdb's version contains in-frame clones alone and is incomplete. The table shows about 380,000 clones, with 83% occurring only once. The length of the CDR3 is 14 residues. Losses at the gene ends were 7 bases for V and 0 bases for J; bases not matched to a gene: 5. From germline, CDR1 is MNHEY and CDR2 SVGAGI.

Source: peripheral blood, taken in a trial of Ad26.COV2.S vaccine versus placebo. This chain connects TRBV6-5 to TRBJ1-2, with 7 bases identical to TRBD1. The sequence derives from a person aged 18-65 years who received the Ad26.COV2.S COVID-19 vaccine or a placebo. The CDR3 DNA is TGTGCCAGCACCTCGACAGGGCCTAACTATGGCTACACCTTC. It codes for CASTSTGPNYGYTF.